The 25 T cell receptor beta chains below come from one sample, sequenced in a study of CD8+ T cells in alopecia areata. The pooled cutaneous lymph node cells were sorted using several markers (CD4, CD8alpha, NKG2D, NKG2ACE and others). In each case, RNA was isolated and then reverse transcribed into cDNA as the sequencing template. TCRdb's table, derived via immunoSEQ multiplex PCR, lists solely in-frame clones and lacks some. The table lists about 300,000 clones, with no singletons. The material sequenced was CD4+ T cells sorted from a lymph node. These TCRs come from a C3H/HeJ mouse with alopecia areata. This mouse strain has H2-k as its MHC haplotype.

This clone was counted a few times. The gene names given are mouse names. The CDR3 end lies 4 residues beyond the end of the read and is filled in from the germline J gene. The chain couples TRBV13-3 to TRBJ2-1; 7 nucleotides line up with TRBD2. CDR1 is NNHDY and CDR2 is SYVADS in the germline V gene. V lost 5 bases to trimming and J lost 2 bases; unmatched junction nucleotides: 1. The CDR3 is 13 residues long. CDR3: CASSLGDYAEQFF. The covered CDR3 bases are TGTGCCAGCAGCCTGGGGGACTATGCT.

This clone appeared many times. Mouse names are used for the genes. The read gets to within 4 residues of the CDR3 end, and the germline J gene fills in the rest. The sample contains more than one DNA sequence encoding this CDR3. The rearrangement links TRBV19 to TRBJ2-2; the match to TRBD1 covers 8 bases. The trim removed 1 base at V and 2 bases at J, leaving 1 base unmatched. Germline V gene lookup returns CDR1 FNHDT and CDR2 SITEND (reference sequence). The CDR3 is 15 residues long. CDR3 DNA (partial): TGTGCCAGCAGTATACAGGGGGCGAACACCGGG. It is translated as CASSIQGANTG. The CDR3 as a whole reads CASSIQGANTGQLYF. The variable domain in full, with the rest retrieved from reference TRBV19 and TRBJ2-2, is GGIITQTPKFLIGQEGQKLTLKCQQNFNHDTMYWYRQDSGKGLRLIYYSITENDLQKGDLSEGYDASREKKSSFSLTVTSAQKNEMAVFLCASSIQGANTGQLYFGEGSKLTVL.

This clone was picked up a small number of times. All gene names here are mouse names. Read data end 4 residues before the CDR3 end; the end is taken from the germline J gene. V gene TRBV5 combines with J gene TRBJ2-7, with TRBD1 identical over 7 bases. This CDR3 is built from 14 residues. CDR1 is LGHNA and CDR2 is YNLKQL in the germline V gene (reference sequence). The V segment lost 2 bases and the J segment 3 bases; nucleotides outside the gene matches: 4. CDR3 bases read: TGTGCCAGCAGCCAACTAGACAGGGTCTAT. Its translation is CASSQLDRVY. Given in full, the CDR3 is CASSQLDRVYEQYF.

Concerning this clone: All gene names here are mouse names. Sequencing ends 4 residues short of the CDR3 end; the germline J gene provides the rest. The chain joins TRBV29 to TRBJ2-7, with 9 bases identical to TRBD1. CDR3 length equals 13 residues. Germline CDR1 and CDR2: MSHET and SYDVDS. CDR3 amino acids: CASSLDRGDEQYF. The sequenced part of the CDR3 DNA is TGTGCTAGCAGTTTAGACAGGGGGGAT. Based on the CDR3 plus reference TRBV29 and TRBJ2-7, the full variable domain is DMKVTQMPRYLIKRMGENVLLECGQDMSHETMYWYRQDPGLGLQLIYISYDVDSNSEGDIPKGYRVSRKKREHFSLILDSAKTNQTSVYFCASSLDRGDEQYFGPGTRLTVL.

This clone was seen more than once but under ten times. Gene names and germline match the mouse. The CDR3 end falls 4 residues outside the read, so it is completed with the germline J gene. The rearrangement links TRBV13-1 to TRBJ2-3; 11 positions match TRBD2. Trimming cost V 4 bases and J 3 bases; bases outside gene matches: 7. Germline assignment: CDR1 NSHNY and CDR2 SYGAGN. CDR3 length: 16 residues. Here the CDR3 reads CASSHTGGAWAETLYF. The CDR3 DNA, read in part, is TGTGCCAGCAGTCACACTGGGGGGGCTTGGGCAGAA.

Comment on this clone: Mouse gene names apply. Read coverage stops 4 residues before the CDR3 terminus; the germline J gene supplies the remainder. The sample carries other DNA sequences with the same CDR3. J is TRBJ1-1 and V is TRBV5; D is ambiguous. Germline CDR1 and CDR2: LGHNA and YNLKQL (reference sequence). The CDR3 contains 14 residues. Deletions cut 1 base from V and 0 bases from J, with 6 bases between. CDR3: CASSQGGANTEVFF. The DNA read from the CDR3 is TGTGCCAGCAGCCAAGGGGGTGCAAACACA.

The sample holds a few counts of this clone. Gene names refer to mouse genes. With the read ending 4 residues before the CDR3 end, the germline J gene is used to fill in that end. The V and J genes are TRBV1 and TRBJ2-1; TRBD2 matches at 12 bases. The trim removed 1 base at V and 3 bases at J, leaving 4 bases unmatched. The germline V gene encodes CDR1 NSQYPW and CDR2 LRSPGD (reference sequence). The CDR3 runs 17 residues. Incomplete CDR3 DNA: TGCACCTGCAGTGCAGCGGGACTGGGGGGTCCCTATGCT. Translating gives CTCSAAGLGGPYA. The entire CDR3 protein reads CTCSAAGLGGPYAEQFF.

Comment on this clone: Each gene name is a mouse one. The same CDR3 is also encoded by other DNA sequences in this sample. CDR3: CTCSGTGGDEQYF. CDR3 bases read: TGCACCTGCAGTGGGACTGGGGGGGAT. The chain couples TRBV1 to TRBJ2-7; TRBD2 agrees at 12 bases. The read terminates 4 residues ahead of where the CDR3 ends, so the germline J gene completes it. This CDR3 has 13 amino acids. Germline loops: CDR1 NSQYPW, CDR2 LRSPGD (reference sequence).

Regarding this clone: Gene names follow the mouse nomenclature. Read sequence stops 4 residues before the CDR3 end, and the germline J gene provides the missing end. V gene TRBV19 combines with J gene TRBJ2-3; maybe TRBD1 (7 bases). This CDR3 has 16 amino acids. V lost 2 bases and J 0 bases, leaving 13 bases between the germline ends. CDR1 and CDR2 from the germline V gene are FNHDT and SITEND (reference sequence). The CDR3 DNA, read in part, is TGTGCCAGCAGTATTTCCAGGGGGGTTAGTGCAGAA. Translated: CASSISRGVSAE. From start to end, the CDR3 is CASSISRGVSAETLYF. Using reference TRBV19 and TRBJ2-3 for the parts outside the CDR3, the full variable domain is GGIITQTPKFLIGQEGQKLTLKCQQNFNHDTMYWYRQDSGKGLRLIYYSITENDLQKGDLSEGYDASREKKSSFSLTVTSAQKNEMAVFLCASSISRGVSAETLYFGSGTRLTVL.

This clone came up a few times. The gene symbols are mouse symbols. The sample has other DNA sequences that encode this CDR3 too. The sequenced part of the CDR3 DNA is TGTGCCAGCAGTCCTGACAGCTCCTAT. Its translation is CASSPDSSY. The full CDR3 sequence reads CASSPDSSYEQYF. The chain couples TRBV13-1 to TRBJ2-7; possible D gene TRBD1, 5 bases. The observed sequence ends 4 residues before the CDR3 terminus, with the missing tail filled in from the germline J gene. The length of the CDR3 is 13 residues. Germline CDR1 is NSHNY and CDR2 is SYGAGN. V lost 4 bases and J 0 bases, leaving 8 bases between the germline ends.

In regard to this clone: Gene names and germline refer to mouse. The read finishes 4 residues shy of the CDR3 end, and the germline J gene is used to complete it. The chain links TRBV1 to TRBJ2-7; tentative D call: TRBD2 (5 bases). The CDR3 length is 14 residues. Germline V CDR1 and CDR2: NSQYPW, LRSPGD (reference sequence). CDR3 sequence reads: CTCSAEAVGYEQYF. The DNA read from the CDR3 is TGCACCTGCAGTGCAGAGGCGGTGGGGTAT.

Notes on this clone: The gene names here belong to mouse. Read coverage stops 4 residues before the CDR3 terminus; the germline J gene supplies the remainder. The chain links TRBV13-3 to TRBJ2-3, with D maybe TRBD2 (5 bases). The V end lost 4 bases, the J end lost 0 bases, and 6 bases lay between the germline ends. This CDR3 comprises 13 residues. The germline V gene has CDR1 NNHDY and CDR2 SYVADS. The CDR3 loop reads CASSLGSAETLYF. The sequenced CDR3 bases are TGTGCCAGCAGTCTGGGTAGTGCAGAA.

This clone was observed a few times. All gene names here are mouse names. With the read ending 4 residues before the CDR3 end, the germline J gene is used to fill in that end. Distinct nucleotide sequences in the sample also encode this CDR3. The J gene is TRBJ2-7, the V gene TRBV13-2; 7 bases align to TRBD1. V lost 5 bases and J lost 3; bases outside the gene matches: 2. Germline V CDR1 and CDR2: NNHNN, SYGAGS (reference sequence). The CDR3 runs to 12 residues. Here the CDR3 reads CASGRQGYEQYF. The DNA read from the CDR3 is TGTGCCAGCGGCCGACAGGGCTAT.

This clone occurred many times. Germline and genes: mouse. The CDR3 end lies 4 residues beyond the end of the read and is filled in from the germline J gene. The genes are TRBV13-1 and TRBJ2-2; D is ambiguous. V was clipped by 3 bases and J by 0 bases, with 6 bases between them. Germline V lookup: CDR1 NSHNY, CDR2 SYGAGN. The CDR3 consists of 14 residues. CDR3 DNA, as far as it was read: TGTGCCAGCAGTGCGCAGGCAAACACCGGG. Amino acid sequence: CASSAQANTG. In full, the CDR3 reads CASSAQANTGQLYF.

This clone was picked up a small number of times. Gene names and germline match the mouse. The CDR3 goes on 4 residues after the read ends, and that part is filled in from the germline J gene. The chain combines TRBV31 with TRBJ2-1; TRBD1 matches 8 bases. V was clipped by 5 bases and J by 1 base; unmatched bases: 4. The CDR3 covers 14 residues. CDR1 and CDR2 from the germline V gene are GKSSPN and SITVG. The sequenced part of the CDR3 DNA is TGTGCCTGGGTTGACAGGGGAAACTATGCT. This gives the protein CAWVDRGNYA. The entire CDR3 protein is CAWVDRGNYAEQFF.

There are a few counts of this clone. The gene symbols are mouse symbols. The observed sequence ends 4 residues before the CDR3 terminus, with the missing tail filled in from the germline J gene. The chain is built from TRBV13-2 and TRBJ2-3; 9 bases are shared with TRBD2. Per germline, CDR1 NNHNN and CDR2 SYGAGS (reference sequence). The CDR3 is 13 amino acids. The chain's CDR3 is CASGLTGGETLYF. Incomplete CDR3 DNA: TGTGCCAGCGGTCTGACTGGGGGAGAA.

Of note for this clone: Gene and germline names: mouse. The read ends 4 residues early relative to the CDR3; the germline J gene fills the gap. The same CDR3 can be traced to other DNA sequences in this sample. V usage is TRBV13-1 and J usage is TRBJ2-4; TRBD1 matches at 10 bases. J lost 3 bases, V lost 2 bases, and 0 bases had no gene match. The V gene's germline CDR1 is NSHNY and CDR2 SYGAGN. The CDR3 is 14 amino acids. The sequenced part of the CDR3 DNA is TGTGCCAGCAGTGAGACAGGGGGCCAAAAC. Translating gives CASSETGGQN. The whole CDR3 is CASSETGGQNTLYF.

This clone was counted between two and nine times. The genes are named according to mouse. The DNA read from the CDR3 is TGTGCCAGCAGTCCAGGGTTCCAAGAC. This gives the protein CASSPGFQD. The entire CDR3 is CASSPGFQDTQYF. The chain uses TRBV19 and TRBJ2-5, with a weak D call TRBD1 (5 bases). The read terminates 4 residues before the CDR3 end, so the remaining end is supplied by the germline J gene. The CDR3 contains 13 residues. The germline gives CDR1 FNHDT, CDR2 SITEND (reference sequence). V lost 4 bases and J lost 2, with 8 bases in between.

This clone appeared a few times. Gene and germline names: mouse. The read comes to an end 4 residues before the CDR3 does, leaving the germline J gene to fill in the end. The chain has TRBV5 and TRBJ2-3, with 11 bases identical to TRBD2. Germline trimming cut 4 bases from V and 0 bases from J; bases unmatched to any gene: 3. This CDR3 spans 16 amino acids. CDR1 is LGHNA, CDR2 YNLKQL, per germline (reference sequence). CDR3 residues: CASSRTGGSSAETLYF. Partial CDR3 DNA: TGTGCCAGCAGCCGGACTGGGGGGTCTAGTGCAGAA.

This clone was seen a few times. The genes and germline here are from mouse. The CDR3 is cut off 4 residues early in the read; its end comes from the germline J gene. At the DNA level, this CDR3 is encoded by other sequences in the same sample as well. The J gene is TRBJ2-2, the V gene TRBV1, with a weak D call TRBD2 (5 bases). Trimming removed 0 bases from V and 4 bases from J, with 9 bases in between. This CDR3 contains 15 residues. Germline V gene sequence: CDR1 NSQYPW, CDR2 LRSPGD (reference sequence). Incomplete CDR3 DNA: TGCACCTGCAGTGCAGATTTGGGGAGCACCGGG. It yields the protein CTCSADLGSTG. The entire CDR3 reads CTCSADLGSTGQLYF.

This clone was detected a few times. Gene names follow the mouse nomenclature. Read data end 4 residues before the CDR3 end; the end is taken from the germline J gene. This sample also contains other DNA sequences that code for the same CDR3. V gene TRBV1 combines with J gene TRBJ1-2; D is perhaps TRBD1 (6 bases). This CDR3 comprises 15 residues. V was cut by 1 base and J by 0 bases, with 9 bases left in between. CDR1 is NSQYPW and CDR2 is LRSPGD in the germline V gene (reference sequence). The part of the CDR3 DNA that was read is TGCACCTGCAGTGCAGGGGGACAACCAAACTCC. Protein sequence: CTCSAGGQPNS. The entire CDR3 protein reads CTCSAGGQPNSDYTF. Using reference TRBV1 and TRBJ1-2 for the parts outside the CDR3, the full variable domain is VTLLEQNPRWRLVPRGQAVNLRCILKNSQYPWMSWYQQDLQKQLQWLFTLRSPGDKEVKSLPGADYLATRVTDTELRLQVANMSQGRTLYCTCSAGGQPNSDYTFGSGTRLLVI.

Comments on this clone: Genes and germline come from the mouse. The sequenced fragment ends 4 residues before the CDR3 boundary, so the rest is inferred from the germline J gene. Other DNA sequences from this sample encode an identical CDR3 as well. The V gene is TRBV1, the J gene TRBJ1-2, with D possibly matching TRBD1 (5 bases). Germline V gene sequence: CDR1 NSQYPW, CDR2 LRSPGD (reference sequence). The CDR3 length is 14 residues. V was pared by 2 bases and J by 3 bases, with 10 bases between. The covered CDR3 bases are TGCACCTGCAGTGCAAGGGGAGGGGACTCC. Translated: CTCSARGGDS. The CDR3 as a whole reads CTCSARGGDSDYTF.

Only a few counts were recorded for this clone. Gene names refer to mouse genes. Read sequence stops 4 residues before the CDR3 end, and the germline J gene provides the missing end. This sequence joins TRBV13-3 and TRBJ2-3; TRBD1 aligns across 11 bases. The length of the CDR3 is 15 residues. J was trimmed by 1 base and V by 5 bases; bases with no gene match: 3. Germline-derived CDR1 and CDR2 are NNHDY and SYVADS. CDR3 DNA (partial): TGTGCCAGCAGGGACAGGGGGCGTGGTGCAGAA. This codes for CASRDRGRGAE. The full CDR3 protein is CASRDRGRGAETLYF.

This clone was counted ten times or more. Gene names and germline refer to mouse. The read gets to within 4 residues of the CDR3 end, and the germline J gene fills in the rest. V gene TRBV13-1 combines with J gene TRBJ1-2; D might be TRBD1 (6 bases). The V and J ends lost 0 bases and 3 bases respectively, with 9 bases between them. This CDR3 contains 14 residues. Germline CDR1 is NSHNY and CDR2 is SYGAGN. Incomplete CDR3 DNA: TGTGCCAGCAGTGATGACAGGGAGGACTCC. It translates to CASSDDREDS. The entire CDR3 is CASSDDREDSDYTF.

A few counts support this clone. The genes are named according to mouse. The CDR3 bases that were read are TGTGCCAGCAGTGAGACTGGGGGGGTCCAAGAC. Amino acid sequence: CASSETGGVQD. The whole CDR3 region reads CASSETGGVQDTQYF. The chain employs TRBV13-3 and TRBJ2-5; 11 bases are shared with TRBD2. The CDR3 goes on 4 residues after the read ends, and that part is filled in from the germline J gene. The junction had 1 base not matched to a gene; V was cut back by 2 bases and J by 2 bases. The CDR3 runs 15 residues. Looked up from germline, CDR1 is NNHDY and CDR2 is SYVADS.